This T cell receptor beta chain appears in the sequencing data of a study of T cell responses to AZD1222 COVID-19 vaccine. Study-level results: In the spike-specific TCR repertoire, nearly half reportedly target unmutated variant regions.

TCRdb's copy holds only in-frame clones and misses some; the assay was immunoSEQ multiplex PCR. The sample records over 50,000 clones, 80% to 90% being singletons. Comments on this clone: Its specificity is unknown.

V lost 3 bases, J lost 6 bases, and 19 bases stayed unmatched. Germline-derived CDR1 and CDR2 are SEHNR and FQNEAQ (reference sequence). The CDR3 has 18 residues. This sample comprised peripheral blood, obtained 28 days after the second AZD1222 dose. The chain employs TRBV7-9 and TRBJ1-1, with 7 bases lining up with TRBD1. This receptor was obtained from an adult who received the AZD1222 COVID-19 vaccine. In DNA form, the CDR3 reads TGTGCCAGCAGCTTGCCTCCCGGGCAGGGGGATGGGTCTCCTGAAGCTTTCTTT. This gives the protein CASSLPPGQGDGSPEAFF.